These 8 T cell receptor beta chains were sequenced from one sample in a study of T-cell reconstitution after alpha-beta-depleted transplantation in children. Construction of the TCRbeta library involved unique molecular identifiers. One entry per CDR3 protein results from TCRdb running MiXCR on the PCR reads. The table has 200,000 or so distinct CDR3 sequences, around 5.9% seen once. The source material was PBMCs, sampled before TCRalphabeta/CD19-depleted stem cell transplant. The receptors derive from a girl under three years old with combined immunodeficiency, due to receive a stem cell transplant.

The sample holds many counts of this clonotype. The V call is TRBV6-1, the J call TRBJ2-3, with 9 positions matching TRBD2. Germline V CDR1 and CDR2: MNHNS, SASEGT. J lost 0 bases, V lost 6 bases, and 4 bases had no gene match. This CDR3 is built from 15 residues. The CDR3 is CASRNSGGSTDTQYF. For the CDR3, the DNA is TGTGCCAGCAGAAACAGCGGGGGGAGCACAGATACGCAGTATTTT.

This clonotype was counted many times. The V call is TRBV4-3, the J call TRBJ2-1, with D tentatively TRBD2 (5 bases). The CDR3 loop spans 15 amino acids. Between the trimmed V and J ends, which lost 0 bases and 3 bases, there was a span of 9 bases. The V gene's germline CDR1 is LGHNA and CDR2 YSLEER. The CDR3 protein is CASSQDKTIYNEQFF. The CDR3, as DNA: TGCGCCAGCAGCCAAGATAAGACTATCTACAATGAGCAGTTCTTC.

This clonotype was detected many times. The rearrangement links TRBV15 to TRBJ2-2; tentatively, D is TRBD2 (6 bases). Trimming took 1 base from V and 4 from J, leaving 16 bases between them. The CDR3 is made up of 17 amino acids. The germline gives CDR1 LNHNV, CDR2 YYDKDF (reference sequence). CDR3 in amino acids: CATSRVGRLAFTGELFF. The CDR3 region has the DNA TGTGCCACCAGCAGAGTGGGTCGCCTAGCGTTCACCGGGGAGCTGTTTTTT.

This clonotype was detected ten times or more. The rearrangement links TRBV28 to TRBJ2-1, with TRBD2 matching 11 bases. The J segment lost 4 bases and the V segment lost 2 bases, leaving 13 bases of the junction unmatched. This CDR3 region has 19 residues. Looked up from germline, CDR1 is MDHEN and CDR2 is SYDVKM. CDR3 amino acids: CASSLLAGGRPFLYNEQFF. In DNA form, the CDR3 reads TGTGCCAGCAGTTTACTAGCGGGAGGCCGCCCCTTCTTATACAATGAGCAGTTCTTC. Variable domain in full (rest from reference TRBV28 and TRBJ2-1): DVKVTQSSRYLVKRTGEKVFLECVQDMDHENMFWYRQDPGLGLRLIYFSYDVKMKEKGDIPEGYSVSREKKERFSLILESASTNQTSMYLCASSLLAGGRPFLYNEQFFGPGTRLTVL.

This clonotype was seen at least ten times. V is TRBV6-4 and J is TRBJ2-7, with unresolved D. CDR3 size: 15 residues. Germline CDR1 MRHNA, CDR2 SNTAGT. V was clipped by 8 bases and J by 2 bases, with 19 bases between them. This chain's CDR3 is CASAPDGGSTYEQYF. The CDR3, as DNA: TGTGCCAGCGCCCCGGACGGCGGATCGACCTACGAGCAGTACTTC.

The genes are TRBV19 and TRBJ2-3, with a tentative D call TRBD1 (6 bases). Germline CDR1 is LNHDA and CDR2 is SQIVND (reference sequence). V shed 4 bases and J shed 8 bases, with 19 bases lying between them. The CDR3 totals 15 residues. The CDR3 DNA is TGTGCCAGTAGTACTATCCTACAGGGAATAAGTACGCAGTATTTT. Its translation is CASSTILQGISTQYF. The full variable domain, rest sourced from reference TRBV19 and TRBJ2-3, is DGGITQSPKYLFRKEGQNVTLSCEQNLNHDAMYWYRQDPGQGLRLIYYSQIVNDFQKGDIAEGYSVSREKKESFPLTVTSAQKNPTAFYLCASSTILQGISTQYFGPGTRLTVL.

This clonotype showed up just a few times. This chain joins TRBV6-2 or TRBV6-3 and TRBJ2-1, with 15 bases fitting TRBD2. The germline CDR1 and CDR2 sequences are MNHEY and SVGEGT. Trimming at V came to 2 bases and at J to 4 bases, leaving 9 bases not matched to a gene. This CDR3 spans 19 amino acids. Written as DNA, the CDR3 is TGTGCCAGCAGTTACCTAGTGGGACTAGCGGGAGGTCAATACAATGAGCAGTTCTTC. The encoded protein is CASSYLVGLAGGQYNEQFF.

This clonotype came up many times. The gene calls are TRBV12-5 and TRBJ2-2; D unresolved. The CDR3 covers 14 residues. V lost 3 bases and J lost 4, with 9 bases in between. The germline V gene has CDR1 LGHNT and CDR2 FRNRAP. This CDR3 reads CASGLSGPTGELFF. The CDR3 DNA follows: TGTGCTAGTGGTTTAAGTGGGCCCACCGGGGAGCTGTTTTTT.